A single T cell receptor beta chain is shown here with its context. This sample is drawn from a study of OX40 agonist ivuxolimab in advanced cancers. As for the study in general: Patients were treated with intravenous ivuxolimab, dosed at 0.01 to 10 mg/kg and infused every 2 weeks. Participants, 65% to 85% male, averaged roughly 60 years of age, ranging from roughly 23 to 80.

With baseline, cycle 4 day 1, and cycle 7 day 1 as timepoints, blood was sampled. Libraries were prepared by immunoSEQ multiplex PCR; TCRdb keeps only in-frame clonotypes and omits some of them. The sample contains approximately 81,000 clones, 70% to 90% of which appear only once. This CDR3 has 13 residues. Trimming took 8 bases from V and 5 from J; bases not matched to a gene: 7. The germline CDR1 and CDR2 sequences are SGHTA and FQGTGA. This material consisted of CD4+ or CD8+ T cells sorted from blood, taken in a trial of the OX40 agonist ivuxolimab. The source of this sequence is an adult with an advanced solid tumor such as melanoma, head and neck, liver or kidney cancer. The chain is built from TRBV7-3 and TRBJ1-1; 8 bases align to TRBD1. The CDR3 loop is CASGSGGPTEAFF. CDR3 DNA: TGTGCCAGCGGCTCAGGGGGCCCAACTGAAGCTTTCTTT. The full variable domain, with the rest looked up from reference TRBV7-3 and TRBJ1-1, is GAGVSQTPSNKVTEKGKYVELRCDPISGHTALYWYRQSLGQGPEFLIYFQGTGAADDSGLPNDRFFAVRPEGSVSTLKIQRTERGDSAVYLCASGSGGPTEAFFGQGTRLTVV.